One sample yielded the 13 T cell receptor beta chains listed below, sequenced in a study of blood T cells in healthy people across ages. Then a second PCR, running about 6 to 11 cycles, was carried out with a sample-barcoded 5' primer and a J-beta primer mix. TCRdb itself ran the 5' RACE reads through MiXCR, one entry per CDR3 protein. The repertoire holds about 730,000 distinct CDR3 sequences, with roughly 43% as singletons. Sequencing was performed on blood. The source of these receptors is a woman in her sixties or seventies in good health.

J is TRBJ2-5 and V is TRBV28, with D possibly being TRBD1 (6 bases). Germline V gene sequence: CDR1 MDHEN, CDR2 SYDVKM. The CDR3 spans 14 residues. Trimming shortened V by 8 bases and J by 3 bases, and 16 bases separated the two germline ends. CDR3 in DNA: TGTGCCAGCGGGCGCCGGGACAACAAAGAGACCCAGTACTTC. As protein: CASGRRDNKETQYF.

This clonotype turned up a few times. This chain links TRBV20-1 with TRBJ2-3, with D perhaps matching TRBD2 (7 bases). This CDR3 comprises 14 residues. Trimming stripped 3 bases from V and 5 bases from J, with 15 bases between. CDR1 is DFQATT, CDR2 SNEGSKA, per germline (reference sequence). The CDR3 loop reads CSASRGGAEDTQYF. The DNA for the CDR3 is TGCAGTGCTAGTAGGGGGGGGGCAGAAGATACGCAGTATTTT.

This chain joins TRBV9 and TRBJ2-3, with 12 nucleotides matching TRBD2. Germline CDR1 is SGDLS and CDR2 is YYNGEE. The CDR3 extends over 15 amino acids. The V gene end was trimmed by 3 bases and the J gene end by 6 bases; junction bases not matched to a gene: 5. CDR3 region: CASSASGGAGDTQYF. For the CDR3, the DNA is TGTGCCAGCAGCGCTAGCGGGGGGGCGGGGGATACGCAGTATTTT.

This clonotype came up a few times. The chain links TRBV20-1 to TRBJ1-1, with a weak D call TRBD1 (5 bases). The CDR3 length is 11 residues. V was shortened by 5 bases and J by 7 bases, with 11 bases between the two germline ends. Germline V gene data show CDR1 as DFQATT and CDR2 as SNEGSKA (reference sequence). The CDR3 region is CSAGGQGEAFF. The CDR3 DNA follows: TGCAGTGCTGGAGGACAAGGTGAAGCTTTCTTT.

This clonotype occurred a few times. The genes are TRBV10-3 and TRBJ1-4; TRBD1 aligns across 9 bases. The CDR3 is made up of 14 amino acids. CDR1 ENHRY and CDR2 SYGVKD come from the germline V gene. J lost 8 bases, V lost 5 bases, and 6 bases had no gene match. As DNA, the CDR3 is TGTGCCATCAGTAGTGGGACAGGGAACGAAAAACTGTTTTTT. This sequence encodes CAISSGTGNEKLFF.

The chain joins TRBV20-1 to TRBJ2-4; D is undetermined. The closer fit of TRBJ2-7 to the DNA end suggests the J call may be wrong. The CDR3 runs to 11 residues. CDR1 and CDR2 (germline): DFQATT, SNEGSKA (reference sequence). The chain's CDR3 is CSVPYTYEQYF. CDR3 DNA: TGCAGTGTCCCCTATACCTACGAGCAGTACTTC.

Here the CDR3 reads CSASGGRAYEQYF. CDR3 coding DNA: TGCAGTGCCTCTGGGGGAAGGGCCTACGAGCAGTACTTC. This chain links TRBV20-1 with TRBJ2-7; perhaps D is TRBD1 or TRBD2 (5 bases each). The V gene lost 6 bases and the J gene lost 2 bases, with 14 bases spanning the gap. The CDR3 is 13 amino acids. Germline V gives CDR1 DFQATT, CDR2 SNEGSKA (reference sequence).

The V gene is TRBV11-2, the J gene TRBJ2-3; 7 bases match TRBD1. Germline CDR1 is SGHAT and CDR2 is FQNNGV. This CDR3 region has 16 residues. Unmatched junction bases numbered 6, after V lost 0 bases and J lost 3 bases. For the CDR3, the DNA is TGTGCCAGCAGCTTAGATAGTGGGACAGCGACAGATACGCAGTATTTT. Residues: CASSLDSGTATDTQYF.

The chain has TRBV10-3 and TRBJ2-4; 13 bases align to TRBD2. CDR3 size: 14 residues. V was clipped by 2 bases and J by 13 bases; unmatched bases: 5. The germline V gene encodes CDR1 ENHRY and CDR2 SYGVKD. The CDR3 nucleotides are TGTGCCATCAGTGAGAGGACTAGCGGGAGTGAGCAGTACTTC. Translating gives CAISERTSGSEQYF.

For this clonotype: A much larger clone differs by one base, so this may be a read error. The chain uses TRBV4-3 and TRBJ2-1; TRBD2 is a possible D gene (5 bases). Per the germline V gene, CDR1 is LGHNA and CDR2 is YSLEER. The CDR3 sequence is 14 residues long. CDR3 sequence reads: CASSQELVLNGQFF. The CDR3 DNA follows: TGCGCCAGCAGCCAAGAACTAGTCCTCAATGGGCAGTTCTTC.

The CDR3 reads CSARENRVAGYTF. The DNA of the CDR3 is TGCAGTGCTAGAGAGAACAGGGTAGCGGGCTACACCTTC. This chain connects TRBV20-1 to TRBJ1-2; tentatively, D is TRBD1 (6 bases). V dropped 0 bases and J dropped 8 bases, with 13 bases sitting between them. Germline lookup yields CDR1 DFQATT and CDR2 SNEGSKA (reference sequence). The CDR3 spans 13 residues.

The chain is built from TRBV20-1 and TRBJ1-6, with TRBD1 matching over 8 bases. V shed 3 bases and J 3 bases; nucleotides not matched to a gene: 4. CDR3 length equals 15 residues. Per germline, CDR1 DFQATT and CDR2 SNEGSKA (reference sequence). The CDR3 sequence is CSARWTGNYNSPLHF. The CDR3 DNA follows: TGCAGTGCTAGGTGGACAGGGAACTATAATTCACCCCTCCACTTT.

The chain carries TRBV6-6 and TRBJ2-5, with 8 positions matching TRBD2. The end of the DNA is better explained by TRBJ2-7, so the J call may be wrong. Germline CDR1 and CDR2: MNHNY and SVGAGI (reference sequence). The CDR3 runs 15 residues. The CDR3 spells CASSTTGTSLNEQYF. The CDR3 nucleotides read TGTGCCAGCAGTACCACCGGGACTAGTTTAAACGAGCAGTACTTC.